This T cell receptor (beta chain) was obtained from a study of cytomegalovirus exposure and HLA in healthy donors (TCRdb year 2017). For the study in its entirety: An earlier analysis of roughly 500 of the donors reported approximately 290 Gb of sequence data and some 120 million unique TCR beta sequences from around 200 million T cells. Approximately 330 gigabases of sequencing data and around 90 million unique TCR sequences made up an early release that covered around 640 HLA-typed donors. Among the roughly 390 genotyped donors, approximately 77% belonged to the genetic ancestry cluster associated with self-reported Caucasian donors. The aim of the study was to test whether cataloging public T cell receptors could identify signatures of past pathogen exposure. The study used immunosequencing to profile the T cell repertoires of several hundred subjects and linked those repertoires to cytomegalovirus serostatus. Besides the first cohort of around 670 subjects, a separate validation cohort made up of 120 or so different subjects was used. The study combined high-throughput TCR immunosequencing, statistical association of individual TCRs with disease status, and machine learning to predict cytomegalovirus infection status. A later analysis re-examined previously published TCR beta repertoires from 500 to 700 donors and added high-resolution HLA genotyping to investigate patterns of TCR occurrence. In the later analysis, no new phenotypic data were used to find candidate immune exposures; instead, reliance was placed on TCR beta sequences and their occurrence across donors. An earlier analysis of approximately 580 of the donors used high-throughput TCR beta sequencing to judge whether each TCR beta V gene segment behaved as functional or pseudogenic. Donor age, sex, ethnicity and CMV serostatus were compiled together with the repertoire data. Genome-wide SNP genotypes for about 65% of the roughly 670 donors were used in a later genetic analysis, which treated that subset as a discovery cohort. Every repertoire in the discovery cohort had been generated on one and the same sequencing platform. HLA typing covered class I and class II loci at four-digit resolution. The number of donors typed differed by locus, with 629-630 for A, B, C, DRB1 and DQB1, around 500 for DQA1, over 600 for DPA1, and over 400 for DPB1. Roughly five DR-DQ haplotypes were handled as single units for association and clustering, since linkage in the cohort was strong. Among several hundred genotyped donors of the cohort, an average of about 240,000 unique TCR beta nucleotide sequences was sequenced per donor, of which about 19% were non-productive.

Library preparation employed the immunoSEQ multiplex PCR assay. For the multiplex PCR, a mixture combining 60 forward primers for TCR Vbeta segments and 13 reverse primers for TCR Jbeta segments was used. A multiplex PCR assay on genomic DNA amplified the CDR3 region of rearranged TCR beta genes. The amplified TCR beta libraries were sequenced on the Illumina HiSeq System as 87-base-pair reads. On the study's bioinformatics: A later analysis tallied 70 million to 100 million unique TCR beta chains across the 550 to 850 repertoires, and about 12 million of those chains were shared by two or more donors. To remove PCR and sequencing errors, raw reads were error-corrected and collapsed into unique sequences using a nearest-neighbor algorithm that merged closely related sequences. To assign V, D and J gene segments, CDR3 sequences were aligned to IMGT reference sequences. For a sequence to be retained, at least a six-nucleotide match to both a V gene segment and a J gene segment was required. Rearrangements were classified as productive when the CDR3 lacked stop codons and remained in frame with V and J, and all other rearrangements were classified as non-productive. CDR3 was defined by IMGT convention, running from the second conserved V-encoded cysteine to the conserved J-encoded phenylalanine. The earlier analysis of about 620 of the donors excluded sequences that lacked an unambiguous match to a single V gene segment. An earlier analysis of over 450 of the donors classified V segments as functional when productive rearrangements were above 56.7% and as segregating when the standard deviation between donors was above 5%. To diagnose cytomegalovirus status from the catalog of TCR beta chain sequences, a statistical classification framework was built. In a later analysis, TCR nucleotide sequences were compared against IMGT/GENE-DB human TR gene sequences so that V and J genes could be assigned. In a later analysis, CDR3 sequences and most-parsimonious VDJ recombination scenarios were assigned using the TCRdist pipeline. In a later analysis, every TCR beta chain was defined by the combination of its CDR3 amino acid sequence and its V-gene family, and reads without a unique V-gene family were dropped. As a way to deal with suspected cross-contamination and a sequencing artifact, a later analysis dropped hundreds of nucleotide sequences that were highly shared and had low generation probability. For each public chain, a later analysis derived a clonal expansion index from normalized ranks of inferred template counts within each repertoire. In a later analysis, generation probabilities were computed using a VDJ recombination model fitted to out-of-frame rearrangements, and the results were checked against IGoR. Hypergeometric tests were used in a later analysis to score TCR-TCR, TCR-HLA and TCR-CMV co-occurrence, with a repertoire-size bias correction applied to the TCR pairs. In a later analysis, false discovery rates were estimated by permuting HLA or CMV assignments 20 times. In a later analysis, co-occurring TCRs were grouped with DBSCAN, and TCRdist sequence similarity was added when clustering was performed within HLA-allele-positive subsets. For co-occurrence clustering, repertoires with fewer than 30,000 or more than 120,000 public chains were excluded, along with 5 or 6 repertoires with anomalous nucleotide sharing. This immuneACCESS table, as held by TCRdb, lists in-frame sequences with V and J called but not all clones. Of the missing ones, under half trace to an unresolved V gene in checked studies; the others have no known cause. Clone size and V and J calls were adopted from that table, with D and trimming inferred from the DNA. The table for this sample lists around 65,000 clones; just under 80% of them were counted only once. The leading ten clones occupy roughly 4% of the sample.

General findings and caveats noted by the study authors: Linkage disequilibrium might explain the correlated functional status among segregating V segments, but an unknown experimental factor could not be excluded. Several of the top co-occurrence clusters appeared to be linked to parvovirus B19, influenza, CMV and Epstein-Barr virus, according to a later analysis. Because counts were too low, seventeen rarely observed V segments, including chromosome 9 orphons, were excluded from the earlier analysis of 500 to 700 of the donors. A later analysis associated some 17,000 TCR beta sequences with specific HLA alleles at a false discovery rate of 0.05. A further reported finding was that TCR beta sequences accurately predicted the HLA-A and HLA-B alleles for most subjects in the first cohort. According to a later analysis, TCR association rates differed among HLA loci, with DRB1 alleles showing the most associated TCRs and HLA-C alleles showing the fewest. In vitro tests confirmed that a few of the cytomegalovirus-associated TCR beta chains recognize cytomegalovirus antigens. In a later genetic analysis, fewer N-insertions in productive TCRs were reported among donors in an Asian-associated ancestry cluster than the roughly 700-donor mean. In a later analysis, most CMV-associated TCR beta chains were found to appear HLA-restricted, with HLA associations seemingly driven largely by CMV exposure. Assigning TCR associations to individual alleles was difficult when HLA alleles, especially DR and DQ, strongly co-occurred. Because the 87-base-pair reads could not distinguish some IMGT-functional V segments, including TRBV6-2 and TRBV6-3, those segments were excluded. The only immune exposure information available for the cohort was CMV serostatus. In the study, around 150 TCR beta chains were listed as associated with cytomegalovirus. The classifier was reported to diagnose cytomegalovirus status with high specificity and sensitivity in both the original cohort and the validation cohort. V-gene and J-gene trimming of TCR beta chains was associated with a missense DCLRE1C variant in a later genetic analysis, and the association was replicated in an independent cohort. HLA typing was unavailable for some donors at each locus, so association tests used only the typed subset. The presence/absence analyses assumed that sequencing depth was roughly uniform across donors, and that assumption may not be true. The authors suggested that the approach could potentially be extended to other disease states and immunological phenotypes. A cluster of highly shared sequence variants was judged likely to be a technical artifact of the sequencing pipeline. An earlier analysis of 587 of the donors showed that most TCR beta V segments appeared in productive rearrangements either about 87% or about 30% of the time, which broadly matched IMGT annotations. While some public TCRs were present in many individuals, most TCR sequences turned up only very rarely across donors. The cohort was sequenced for TCR beta chains only, and without alpha or paired-chain data the features that could be detected were limited. A later analysis found that HLA-associated TCR beta chains were more clonally expanded and had lower generation probabilities than equally common non-associated chains.

About this clone: The target of this receptor is not known. Base qualities are not provided; no much larger clone lies one nucleotide away.

Clipping removes 6 bases from V and 4 bases from J, with 8 as the unmatched junction base count. The CDR3 has 14 amino acids, counting the end cysteine and phenylalanine. The kept DNA is CDR3 alone, 42 bases in frame from the first base. Per the germline V gene, SGHAT is the CDR1 and FQNNGV is the CDR2. The cohort consisted of 600 to 750 healthy bone marrow donors. At the time of sampling, every cohort member was nominally healthy, though immune exposures that went unrecorded were likely present. The donor tested CMV seronegative, placing the donor among the roughly 350 seronegative members of the cohort. Each donor provided a peripheral blood sample, and peripheral blood mononuclear cells were used for TCR beta sequencing. The Qiagen DNeasy Blood Extraction Kit was used to extract genomic DNA from the blood cell samples.

The sequence was collected from a woman aged 25-40 years in good health and CMV-seronegative. Here the chain combines TRBV11-2 and TRBJ1-2; the central 7 bases match TRBD1. Source material: PBMCs. The nucleotide sequence reads TGTGCCAGCAGATCCACCGGGACAGCCTATGGCTACACCTTC. It encodes CASRSTGTAYGYTF.